This TCR beta chain was sequenced during a study of technical replicates of blood from a few donors listed by TCRdb under 2017. Worth noting for this clone: What this receptor recognizes is not known. Per-base quality was not reported, and no clone a single base away is much larger than it.

Library generation was performed with the immunoSEQ multiplex PCR assay. TCRdb took this table from immuneACCESS and kept in-frame rearrangements with V and J called. Such tables lack part of the clones; where checked against another copy, unresolved V genes explain under half of the gap, and the rest is unexplained. This sample holds about 73,000 clones; roughly 93% were observed only once. The ten largest clones take up about 0.26% of the sample. The CDR3 measures 15 amino acids from cysteine to phenylalanine. Kept here is only the CDR3 DNA, which spans 45 bases and is read in frame from base 1. CDR1 and CDR2 (MDHEN, SYDVKM) derive from the germline V gene. Ends trimmed: V by 3 bases, J by 3 bases; bases unmatched to a gene: 5.

The chain is made from TRBV28 and TRBJ1-5; 7 bases in the junction line up with TRBD1. The sample consisted of T cells isolated from PBMCs. The sequence came from a human donor in good health. The CDR3 corresponds to CASSLLGQNNQPQHF. At the DNA level, the sequence is TGTGCCAGCAGTTTGCTGGGACAGAACAATCAGCCCCAGCATTTT.